The TCR beta chain under discussion was sequenced for a study of human T cells and chemical hapten exposure. TCRdb re-called the RACE reads through MiXCR, storing one row per CDR3 protein. The table includes approximately 320,000 distinct CDR3 sequences, 5% to 6.5% detected once. Indicated time point: pre-sensitization, week 0. Treatment described: therapeutic diphenylcyclopropenone sensitization with weekly scalp DPC. V shed 1 base and J 6 bases; nucleotides not matched to a gene: 2. Germline V gene sequence: CDR1 SGHTA, CDR2 FQGNSA. CDR3 length: 14 amino acids. This rearrangement joins TRBV7-2 to TRBJ2-3, with 9 nucleotides matching TRBD2. The sequence was obtained from a woman aged 18-35 years with alopecia areata. Some clones in this sample may be carry-over from other donors' samples. Sample: whole blood, taken in connection with sensitization to the hapten diphenylcyclopropenone (DPC). The CDR3 spells CASSLDSGGDTQYF. The CDR3 DNA follows: TGTGCCAGCAGCTTAGATAGCGGGGGTGATACGCAGTATTTT.